A selection of T cell receptor beta chains follows, all from one sample in a study of PD-1 blockade in classical Hodgkin lymphoma. Clones were sequenced by immunoSEQ multiplex PCR, and TCRdb holds only the in-frame ones, with some missing. The sample holds over 15,000 clones, 87% seen once. Sequenced material: peripheral blood mononuclear cells (PBMCs). The receptor source for this set is a human donor with classical Hodgkin lymphoma. CDR3s include the opening cysteine and the closing phenylalanine or tryptophan. The D gene is left open where the match is weak. Not all rows give a size; the values are once, few, many and, for expanded clones, a class.

abundance: -
v_gene: TRBV11-2
len: 12
d_gene: -
j_gene: TRBJ2-3
CDR3nt: TGTGCCAGCAGCTTTAGCGAAGATACGCAGTATTTT
CDR3aa: CASSFSEDTQYF

abundance: -
v_gene: TRBV6-6
len: 14
d_gene: -
j_gene: TRBJ1-4
CDR3nt: TGTGCCAGCAGGGAGCTCGCAACTAATGAAAAACTGTTTTTT
CDR3aa: CASRELATNEKLFF

abundance: -
v_gene: TRBV6-1
len: 15
d_gene: TRBD2
j_gene: TRBJ2-7
CDR3nt: TGTGCCAGCAGATCTTCGACTAGCGGAGCCTACGAGCAGTACTTC
CDR3aa: CASRSSTSGAYEQYF

abundance: -
v_gene: TRBV7-2
len: 15
d_gene: TRBD1
j_gene: TRBJ2-2
CDR3nt: TGTGCCAGCAGCTTCTCGGACAGGGCCACCGGGGAGCTGTTTTTT
CDR3aa: CASSFSDRATGELFF

abundance: -
v_gene: TRBV19
len: 17
d_gene: TRBD1
j_gene: TRBJ2-7
CDR3nt: TGTGCCATGAGCCGGGACAGGGGGTCCCCGTCCCCCTACGAGCAGTACTTC
CDR3aa: CAMSRDRGSPSPYEQYF

abundance: -
v_gene: TRBV5-1
len: 16
d_gene: TRBD1
j_gene: TRBJ2-7
CDR3nt: TGCGCCAGCAGCAGAGGGGACAGTCTCGGAGGATACGAGCAGTACTTC
CDR3aa: CASSRGDSLGGYEQYF

abundance: few
v_gene: TRBV6-5
len: 13
d_gene: -
j_gene: TRBJ1-5
CDR3nt: TGTGCCAGCAGTCAACATCGGGATCAGCCCCAGCATTTT
CDR3aa: CASSQHRDQPQHF

abundance: -
v_gene: TRBV6-6
len: 14
d_gene: TRBD1
j_gene: TRBJ1-6
CDR3nt: TGTGCCAGCAGCCCGACAGGGGTGAATTCACCCCTCCACTTT
CDR3aa: CASSPTGVNSPLHF

abundance: -
v_gene: TRBV7-9
len: 13
d_gene: -
j_gene: TRBJ2-3
CDR3nt: TGTGCCAGCCGCGTGGAGCGCCCAGATACGCAGTATTTT
CDR3aa: CASRVERPDTQYF

abundance: once
v_gene: TRBV7-9
len: 14
d_gene: -
j_gene: TRBJ2-1
CDR3nt: TGTGCCAGCATGAGTTGGAGACAGTACAATGAGCAGTTCTTC
CDR3aa: CASMSWRQYNEQFF

abundance: -
v_gene: TRBV28
len: 11
d_gene: -
j_gene: TRBJ1-2
CDR3nt: TGTGCCAGCAGTTCCCTGTATGGCCACACCTTC
CDR3aa: CASSSLYGHTF

abundance: -
v_gene: TRBV9
len: 15
d_gene: -
j_gene: TRBJ2-3
CDR3nt: TGTGCCAGCAGCGTAGATGTTGGGACCAGGAATACGCAGTATTTT
CDR3aa: CASSVDVGTRNTQYF

abundance: -
v_gene: TRBV11-2
len: 15
d_gene: -
j_gene: TRBJ2-3
CDR3nt: TGTGCCAGCAGCTTTCAGGGGCGGAGAACAGATACGCAGTATTTT
CDR3aa: CASSFQGRRTDTQYF

abundance: few
v_gene: TRBV2
len: 16
d_gene: TRBD2
j_gene: TRBJ2-1
CDR3nt: TGTGCCAGCATAGATAGCGGGCGTTGGGGAGGCAATGAGCAGTTCTTC
CDR3aa: CASIDSGRWGGNEQFF

abundance: -
v_gene: TRBV19
len: 13
d_gene: -
j_gene: TRBJ1-1
CDR3nt: TGTGCCAGTAGTATCAAAGGGGGTGGGGGAGCTTTCTTT
CDR3aa: CASSIKGGGGAFF

abundance: -
v_gene: TRBV19
len: 16
d_gene: TRBD1
j_gene: TRBJ2-5
CDR3nt: TGTGCCAGTAGTCCCAGGACAGGGGACGTCCAAGAGACCCAGTACTTC
CDR3aa: CASSPRTGDVQETQYF

abundance: -
v_gene: TRBV28
len: 15
d_gene: TRBD2
j_gene: TRBJ2-7
CDR3nt: TGTGCCAGCAGTCAAACTGCGGGAGCGGCGAACGAGCAGTACTTC
CDR3aa: CASSQTAGAANEQYF

abundance: -
v_gene: TRBV25-1
len: 15
d_gene: -
j_gene: TRBJ2-1
CDR3nt: TGTGCCAGCAGTTCCAGCGGGTTGTCCTACAATGAGCAGTTCTTC
CDR3aa: CASSSSGLSYNEQFF

abundance: -
v_gene: TRBV19
len: 14
d_gene: -
j_gene: TRBJ2-2
CDR3nt: TGTGCCAGTAGTCTGACTCCCGGGACCGGGGAGCTGTTTTTT
CDR3aa: CASSLTPGTGELFF

abundance: -
v_gene: TRBV11-2
len: 14
d_gene: -
j_gene: TRBJ1-5
CDR3nt: TGTGCCAGCAGCACGGCGTCTGGGAATCAGCCCCAGCATTTT
CDR3aa: CASSTASGNQPQHF

abundance: -
v_gene: TRBV6-5
len: 14
d_gene: -
j_gene: TRBJ1-3
CDR3nt: TGTGCCAGCAGTCCGGCCGGGGGGCACAACACCATATATTTT
CDR3aa: CASSPAGGHNTIYF

abundance: -
v_gene: TRBV7-2
len: 18
d_gene: TRBD2
j_gene: TRBJ2-7
CDR3nt: TGTGCCAGCAGCATTTACCTTACTAGCGGGAGAACCCTCTACGAGCAGTACTTC
CDR3aa: CASSIYLTSGRTLYEQYF

abundance: -
v_gene: TRBV7-2
len: 17
d_gene: TRBD2
j_gene: TRBJ2-3
CDR3nt: TGTGCCAGCAGCCCCACCGCCCGCGGGAGAAGCACAGATACGCAGTATTTT
CDR3aa: CASSPTARGRSTDTQYF

abundance: -
v_gene: TRBV9
len: 16
d_gene: TRBD1
j_gene: TRBJ2-7
CDR3nt: TGTGCCAGCAGCGAGGGGACAGGGGGTACCCTTACGGAGCAGTACTTC
CDR3aa: CASSEGTGGTLTEQYF